This T cell receptor beta chain comes out of a study of blood T cell repertoires in COVID-19. In the study overall: Collection of acute and convalescent COVID-19 samples took place in the United States, Italy and Spain. Nucleic acid was either cDNA or gDNA, and it came from T cells, B-cell-depleted T cells, or PBMCs.

Study processing details: Using reference gene primer amplification, nucleated cell counts were estimated. Some clones are missing from TCRdb's copy, which holds only in-frame ones; the method was immunoSEQ multiplex PCR. The D gene and trimming were derived from the DNA, and the V and J assignments and clone size from that table. The table has approximately 47,000 clones, more than 75% seen once. The V gene's germline CDR1 is LNHDA and CDR2 SQIVND (reference sequence). V lost 5 bases to trimming and J lost 1 base, with 11 bases between them. This CDR3 is built from 15 residues. The clonotype comes from a woman aged 55 to 70 with acute or convalescent COVID-19. Sequencing used peripheral blood. This chain links TRBV19 with TRBJ2-2; D is ambiguous. CDR3: CASSSVRRNTGELFF. CDR3 bases: TGTGCCAGTAGTTCTGTGAGGCGGAACACCGGGGAGCTGTTTTTT. The variable domain in full, completed from reference TRBV19 and TRBJ2-2, reads DGGITQSPKYLFRKEGQNVTLSCEQNLNHDAMYWYRQDPGQGLRLIYYSQIVNDFQKGDIAEGYSVSREKKESFPLTVTSAQKNPTAFYLCASSSVRRNTGELFFGEGSRLTVL.